A selection of T cell receptor beta chains follows, all from one sample in a study of blood T cell repertoires in COVID-19. Generated by immunoSEQ multiplex PCR, the TCRdb table keeps only in-frame clones and is missing some. The table includes about 120,000 clones, around 85% detected once. The sample consisted of peripheral blood. These receptors were taken from a man aged 60 to 75 with acute or convalescent COVID-19. Both conserved end residues are part of each CDR3. The D gene is left open where the match is weak. Not every row has a clone size; where given, it reads once, few, many or a size class.

>TRBV5-1|12|-|-|TRBJ2-1
TGCGCCAGCAGCTTGGCTACAGGGGAGGAGTTCTTC
CASSLATGEEFF
>TRBV11-1|15|-|-|TRBJ2-2
TGTGCCAGCAGCTTAATAGGGAGGACCACCGGGGAGCTGTTTTTT
CASSLIGRTTGELFF
>TRBV29-1|16|-|TRBD2|TRBJ2-3
TGCAGCGTGGCCGCGGCTAGCGGGATGAGCACAGATACGCAGTATTTT
CSVAAASGMSTDTQYF
>TRBV5-6|17|-|TRBD1|TRBJ2-4
TGTGCCAGCAGCTGGACCGGGGTGGGGACAGGGTTGGACATTCAGTACTTC
CASSWTGVGTGLDIQYF
>TRBV20-1|11|-|-|TRBJ1-1
TGCAGTGCTAGAGATACTCCTGAAGCTTTCTTT
CSARDTPEAFF
>TRBV24-1|14|-|TRBD1|TRBJ2-2
TGTGCCATTGAGGACAGGGCAGGGACCGGGGAGCTGTTTTTT
CAIEDRAGTGELFF
>TRBV7-2|15|few|TRBD1|TRBJ2-5
TGTGCCAGCAGCAGATGGACAGGGAAGGGAGAGACCCAGTACTTC
CASSRWTGKGETQYF
>TRBV29-1|14|-|TRBD2|TRBJ2-1
TGCAGCGTCCCGACTAGCGGCCAGTACAATGAGCAGTTCTTC
CSVPTSGQYNEQFF
>TRBV7-2|16|-|-|TRBJ2-7
TGTGCCAGCATCCAACGAACGGGGATTCATTCCTACGAGCAGTACTTC
CASIQRTGIHSYEQYF
>TRBV20-1|11|-|TRBD2|TRBJ2-7
TGCAGTGGAGCGGGAGTCCACGAGCAGTACTTC
CSGAGVHEQYF
>TRBV7-2|14|-|TRBD2|TRBJ2-2
TGTGCCAGCAGCTTAAGCGGGAGTCCCGGGGAGCTGTTTTTT
CASSLSGSPGELFF
>TRBV7-2|14|few|TRBD2|TRBJ2-3
TGTGCCAGCAGCCCGGGACTAGAGGCAGATACGCAGTATTTT
CASSPGLEADTQYF
>TRBV5-1|16|-|TRBD2|TRBJ2-3
TGCGCCAGCAGCTCTTCGACTAGCGGGTGGGGAGATACGCAGTATTTT
CASSSSTSGWGDTQYF
>TRBV18|13|-|TRBD1|TRBJ1-1
TGTGCCAGCTCCCTTACAGGGGACACTGAAGCTTTCTTT
CASSLTGDTEAFF
>TRBV9|15|-|TRBD2|TRBJ2-3
TGTGCCAGCAGCGGGGGACTAGCGGGAGGCGATACGCAGTATTTT
CASSGGLAGGDTQYF
>TRBV15|15|-|-|TRBJ2-5
TGTGCCACCAGCAGAGATTTGAGCCTCCAAGAGACCCAGTACTTC
CATSRDLSLQETQYF
>TRBV5-4|14|-|TRBD1|TRBJ2-5
TGTGCCAGCAGCGGATGGGACAGGCAAGAGACCCAGTACTTC
CASSGWDRQETQYF
>TRBV27|15|-|TRBD2|TRBJ2-5
TGTGCCAGCAGTTTTTCCCCCGGGACTAGAGCGACCCAGTACTTC
CASSFSPGTRATQYF
>TRBV11-2|12|-|-|TRBJ2-1
TGTGCCAGCAGCGCTTACAGGAATGAGCAGTTCTTC
CASSAYRNEQFF
>TRBV24-1|15|-|TRBD2|TRBJ2-5
TGTGCCACCAGTGAGAGGACTAGCGGGCCGGGGACCCAGTACTTC
CATSERTSGPGTQYF
>TRBV7-2|15|-|-|TRBJ1-4
TGTGCCAGCAGCTTAGGGGGCAAGGATAATGAAAAACTGTTTTTT
CASSLGGKDNEKLFF
>TRBV10-3|14|-|TRBD1|TRBJ2-1
TGTGCCGCGACCGGACAGGGGGCTGAGAATGAGCAGTTCTTC
CAATGQGAENEQFF
>TRBV7-2|14|-|-|TRBJ2-1
TGTGCCAGCAGCCCCCGCGACAGGCGTACCGAGCAGTTCTTC
CASSPRDRRTEQFF
>TRBV7-7|15|-|-|TRBJ2-5
TGTGCTAGCAGCTTAGGGGGGACTAACAAAGAGACCCAGTACTTC
CASSLGGTNKETQYF
>TRBV28|15|-|-|TRBJ1-1
TGTGCCAGCAGTCCTCCCCTTGACTGGAACACTGAAGCTTTCTTT
CASSPPLDWNTEAFF
>TRBV6-2/TRBV6-3|16|-|TRBD2|TRBJ2-5
TGTGCCAGCAGTTCTCTCGGCCTAGCGGGAAGAGAGACCCAGTACTTC
CASSSLGLAGRETQYF
>TRBV5-6|14|-|-|TRBJ2-4
TGTGCCAGCAGCCCCGGACAGGCCAAAAACATTCAGTACTTC
CASSPGQAKNIQYF
>TRBV20-1|10|-|-|TRBJ2-7
TGCAGTGCTAAAATCAACGAGCAGTACTTC
CSAKINEQYF
>TRBV28|16|-|-|TRBJ1-5
TGTGCCAGCAGCCGTGCGGGGGGGATAGGCAATCAGCCCCAGCATTTT
CASSRAGGIGNQPQHF
>TRBV7-8|16|-|-|TRBJ1-6
TGTGCCAGCAGCTCGTTTGGGCAGATTATTAATTCACCCCTCCACTTT
CASSSFGQIINSPLHF
>TRBV7-2|18|-|TRBD2|TRBJ2-5
TGTGCCAGCAGCAAACGGACTAGCGGGAGTGTAAACCAAGAGACCCAGTACTTC
CASSKRTSGSVNQETQYF
>TRBV5-1|15|-|-|TRBJ1-4
TGCGCCAGCAGCTTATGGGCCCGATCTAATGAAAAACTGTTTTTT
CASSLWARSNEKLFF
>TRBV30|13|-|TRBD2|TRBJ2-7
TGTGCCTGGACTAGCGGGAGGCCCCACGAGCAGTACTTC
CAWTSGRPHEQYF
>TRBV12-5|16|-|-|TRBJ2-7
TGTGCTAGTGGTTTGTTCACAGGGCCGTTGCTGGGCGAGCAGTACTTC
CASGLFTGPLLGEQYF
>TRBV19|17|-|TRBD2|TRBJ2-3
TGTGCCAGTAGTATTATTAGCGGGAGACGGGCCACAGATACGCAGTATTTT
CASSIISGRRATDTQYF
>TRBV6-5|14|-|-|TRBJ2-1
TGTGCCAGCAGTTACACCGGGACTTCTGGTGAGCAGTTCTTC
CASSYTGTSGEQFF
>TRBV7-9|14|-|-|TRBJ2-1
TGTGCCAGCAGCTTCCGCGGCAGATACAATGAGCAGTTCTTC
CASSFRGRYNEQFF
>TRBV18|16|many|TRBD1|TRBJ2-3
TGTGCCAGCTCACCACGGGACAGGGTATTCGCAGATACGCAGTATTTT
CASSPRDRVFADTQYF
>TRBV14|15|-|TRBD2|TRBJ2-1
TGTGCCAGCAGCCAGGGGCGGGAGGGGTACAATGAGCAGTTCTTC
CASSQGREGYNEQFF
>TRBV4-3|15|-|-|TRBJ2-2
TGCGCCAGCAGCCATCCCGGAGTAGAGGGCGGGGAGCTGTTTTTT
CASSHPGVEGGELFF
>TRBV7-9|13|-|-|TRBJ2-5
TGTGCCAGCAGCCCGACAGCACAAGAGACCCAGTACTTC
CASSPTAQETQYF
>TRBV5-6|14|-|-|TRBJ1-5
TGTGCCAGCAGCTCCCCAGGGGTTCAGCAGCCCCAGCATTTT
CASSSPGVQQPQHF
>TRBV11-2|14|-|TRBD2|TRBJ2-5
TGTGCCAGCAGCCGTAGCGGGCCCCAAGAGACCCAGTACTTC
CASSRSGPQETQYF
>TRBV7-8|12|-|TRBD2|TRBJ2-7
TGTGCCAGCACTCCCATCGCGGGGGGGCAGTACTTC
CASTPIAGGQYF
>TRBV2|13|-|TRBD2|TRBJ2-7
TGTGCCAGCGGGACTAGCGGGCCCTACGAGCAGTACTTC
CASGTSGPYEQYF
>TRBV7-2|13|few|TRBD2|TRBJ2-3
TGTGCCAGCAGCTCCCAACCTGGGACTAGGCAGTATTTT
CASSSQPGTRQYF
>TRBV27|13|-|-|TRBJ2-5
TGTGCCAGCAGTTACGACTATAAAGAGACCCAGTACTTC
CASSYDYKETQYF
>TRBV7-9|15|-|-|TRBJ2-2
TGTGCCAGCAGCTTTGGGAGACCGAACACCGGGGAGCTGTTTTTT
CASSFGRPNTGELFF
>TRBV2|13|-|-|TRBJ2-5
TGTGCCAGCAGTGAGGAGGGCGGAGTGACCCAGTACTTC
CASSEEGGVTQYF
>TRBV28|13|few|-|TRBJ2-2
TGTGCCAGCAGTTTCCCGGGGGCCGGGGAGCTGTTTTTT
CASSFPGAGELFF
>TRBV7-9|14|-|TRBD1|TRBJ1-5
TGTGCCAGCAGCCCGGACAGGGTGGATCAGCCCCAGCATTTT
CASSPDRVDQPQHF
>TRBV4-3|15|-|-|TRBJ1-6
TGCGCCAGCAGCCAAGACGGTCGGAGCCATTCACCCCTCCACTTT
CASSQDGRSHSPLHF
>TRBV2|13|-|TRBD1|TRBJ2-5
TGTGCCAGCAGTGTAGGGGGCGCGGAGACCCAGTACTTC
CASSVGGAETQYF
>TRBV6-5|15|-|-|TRBJ2-3
TGTGCCAGCAGTCCCGGACAGCTGGGCACAGATACGCAGTATTTT
CASSPGQLGTDTQYF
>TRBV6-1|14|-|TRBD2|TRBJ2-4
TGTGCCAGCAGTGAACAAAGCGGGAGAAACATTCAGTACTTC
CASSEQSGRNIQYF
>TRBV28|14|-|TRBD1|TRBJ1-5
TGTGCCAGCACCCAGGACAGGGGGAACCAGCCCCAGCATTTT
CASTQDRGNQPQHF
>TRBV19|15|-|-|TRBJ2-2
TGTGCCAGTAGGCGGGGCGGTAGCCCCATCGGGGAGCTGTTTTTT
CASRRGGSPIGELFF
>TRBV11-2|16|-|TRBD1|TRBJ1-5
TGTGCCAGCAGCTCCGTCCGGGACAGACGAAATCAGCCCCAGCATTTT
CASSSVRDRRNQPQHF
>TRBV7-2|16|-|-|TRBJ2-1
TGTGCCAGCAGCTTAGCAACGGGACAAAGATACAATGAGCAGTTCTTC
CASSLATGQRYNEQFF